One sample yielded the 5 T cell receptor beta chains listed below, sequenced in a study of T cell responses to AZD1222 COVID-19 vaccine. Sequencing used immunoSEQ multiplex PCR; TCRdb keeps in-frame clones, though not all of them. Among around 89,000 clones, approximately 90% were seen once, and the ten largest hold 22%. The sequencing here drew on peripheral blood, taken on day 0 of AZD1222 vaccination. The receptor source for this set is an adult in good health.

This sequence joins TRBV11-3 and TRBJ1-1; D is unclear. CDR1 is SGHNT and CDR2 is YENEEA in the germline V gene. The CDR3 has 14 amino acids. V was cut by 3 bases and J by 2 bases, with 10 bases left in between. The CDR3 loop reads CASSFLGANTEAFF. In DNA form, the CDR3 reads TGTGCCAGCAGCTTTTTGGGAGCTAACACTGAAGCTTTCTTT.

About this clone: The germline gene is not matched at one end of the junction; a read error may be the cause. J is TRBJ1-1 and V is TRBV5-4, with no clear D. The CDR3 has 11 amino acids. Germline lookup yields CDR1 SGHNT and CDR2 YYREEE (reference sequence). Written as DNA, the CDR3 is TGTGCCAGCAGCTTGAACTCTGAAGCTTTCTTT. Protein: CASSLNSEAFF.

This clone has just one count. The chain is built from TRBV3-1 (or the pseudogene TRBV3-2) and TRBJ2-5; 7 bases are a match to TRBD2. Germline V gene lookup returns CDR1 LGHDT and CDR2 YNNKEL (reference sequence). The CDR3 totals 13 residues. Trimming at V came to 2 bases and at J to 4 bases, leaving 1 base not matched to a gene. Here the CDR3 reads CASSQTGGETQYF. CDR3 DNA sequence: TGTGCCAGCAGCCAAACGGGGGGAGAGACCCAGTACTTC.

The chain combines TRBV18 with TRBJ1-2, with no clear D. The CDR3 consists of 13 residues. V was shortened by 6 bases and J by 3 bases, with 11 bases between the two germline ends. CDR1 and CDR2 (germline): KGHSH, LQKENI. The CDR3 protein is CASSPNTDYGYTF. The CDR3 region has the DNA TGTGCCAGCTCTCCCAACACCGACTATGGCTACACCTTC.

The chain combines TRBV28 with TRBJ1-2; D is undetermined. The CDR3 loop spans 15 amino acids. The germline gives CDR1 MDHEN, CDR2 SYDVKM. V was shortened by 2 bases and J by 2 bases, with 12 bases between the two germline ends. CDR3: CASSLIAAINYGYTF. CDR3 DNA: TGTGCCAGCAGTTTAATCGCAGCGATCAACTATGGCTACACCTTC.